Following are 30 T cell receptor beta chains from one sample sequenced in a study of shared clonotypes between healthy human individuals. The protocol was immunoSEQ multiplex PCR, while the TCRdb copy is restricted to in-frame clones and leaves out a portion. This table has under 1,100,000 clones, roughly 70% appearing once. Sample: memory CD4+ T cells sorted from blood. The subset here: CD45RA-negative fraction. The receptors were sampled from a man between 18 and 35 years old in good health.

This chain connects TRBV7-9 to TRBJ2-1; D gene unclear. V shed 1 base and J shed 4 bases, with 8 bases lying between them. This CDR3 spans 14 amino acids. Germline CDR1 SEHNR, CDR2 FQNEAQ (reference sequence). CDR3 in amino acids: CASSLGALYNEQFF. CDR3 bases: TGTGCCAGCAGCTTAGGCGCACTGTACAATGAGCAGTTCTTC.

To note about this clone: Other DNA sequences of this sample code for an identical CDR3. The V gene is TRBV28, the J gene TRBJ2-7; D unresolved. There are 10 residues in the CDR3. The V end lost 6 bases, the J end lost 4 bases, and 4 bases lay between the germline ends. Germline V gives CDR1 MDHEN, CDR2 SYDVKM. CDR3 protein: CASSGYEQYF. CDR3 bases: TGTGCCAGCAGCGGATACGAGCAGTACTTC.

This chain connects TRBV5-4 to TRBJ2-3; weak D call: TRBD1 (5 bases). V was pared by 6 bases and J by 4 bases, with 15 bases between. Germline lookup yields CDR1 SGHNT and CDR2 YYREEE (reference sequence). CDR3 length: 14 amino acids. CDR3: CASINPQGPDTQYF. In nucleotides, the CDR3 is TGTGCCAGCATCAACCCCCAGGGCCCAGATACGCAGTATTTT. The complete variable domain, with remaining parts taken from reference TRBV5-4 and TRBJ2-3, reads ETGVTQSPTHLIKTRGQQVTLRCSSQSGHNTVSWYQQALGQGPQFIFQYYREEENGRGNFPPRFSGLQFPNYSSELNVNALELDDSALYLCASINPQGPDTQYFGPGTRLTVL.

The gene calls are TRBV29-1 and TRBJ2-5; 11 nucleotides line up with TRBD1. The closer fit of TRBJ2-7 to the DNA end suggests the J call may be wrong. Germline V lookup: CDR1 SQVTM, CDR2 ANQGSEA. The CDR3 covers 13 residues. CDR3 DNA: TGCAGCGCTAGGACAGGGGGCCGGTACGAGCAGTACTTC. It codes for CSARTGGRYEQYF.

This clone was recorded a few times. The chain is built from TRBV18 and TRBJ2-1; the D call may be TRBD1 or TRBD2 (6 bases each). The CDR3 has 14 residues. The V gene lost 2 bases and the J gene lost 7 bases, with 12 bases spanning the gap. Germline values: CDR1 KGHSH, CDR2 LQKENI. CDR3 sequence: CASSPLQGGNEQFF. The CDR3 region has the DNA TGTGCCAGCTCACCATTACAAGGGGGGAATGAGCAGTTCTTC. Variable domain in full (rest from reference TRBV18 and TRBJ2-1): NAGVMQNPRHLVRRRGQEARLRCSPMKGHSHVYWYRQLPEEGLKFMVYLQKENIIDESGMPKERFSAEFPKEGPSILRIQQVVRGDSAAYFCASSPLQGGNEQFFGPGTRLTVL.

This clone was counted ten times or more. The rearrangement uses TRBV7-8 and TRBJ2-5; 8 bases agree with TRBD2. The CDR3 length is 15 residues. Germline CDR1 is SGHVS and CDR2 is FQNEAQ. V was pared by 3 bases and J by 4 bases, with 7 bases of the junction left unmatched. CDR3: CASSLESGRGETQYF. The CDR3 nucleotides are TGTGCCAGCAGCTTGGAGAGCGGGAGAGGAGAGACCCAGTACTTC.

CDR3 nucleotide sequence: TGCAGCGTCGACGACAGCCACGGCTACGAGCAGTACTTC. Translation: CSVDDSHGYEQYF. J is TRBJ2-7 and V is TRBV29-1, with D tentatively TRBD1 (5 bases). The CDR3 totals 13 residues. With 6 bases removed from V and 3 bases from J, the gap between germline ends came to 15 bases. Germline CDR1 is SQVTM and CDR2 is ANQGSEA.

V gene TRBV5-1 combines with J gene TRBJ1-5; 8 bases match TRBD1. Germline V gene lookup returns CDR1 SGHRS and CDR2 YFSETQ. The CDR3 has 15 amino acids. V was clipped by 4 bases and J by 5 bases; unmatched bases: 8. CDR3 region: CASSPEGQGYQPQHF. As DNA, the CDR3 is TGCGCCAGCAGCCCAGAAGGACAGGGATATCAGCCCCAGCATTTT.

Only one count was recorded for this clone. The chain uses TRBV29-1 and TRBJ2-5; 10 bases map to TRBD1. Germline loops: CDR1 SQVTM, CDR2 ANQGSEA. V lost 6 bases, J lost 5 bases, and 9 bases stayed unmatched. This CDR3 has 14 residues. CDR3 in DNA: TGCAGCGTCCTGACAGGGGGCTCGGCGGAGACCCAGTACTTC. This codes for CSVLTGGSAETQYF.

This clone appeared once. The chain combines TRBV23-1 with TRBJ1-6, with 11 bases matching TRBD1. TRBV23-1 is placed among ORFs of uncertain function. This CDR3 spans 18 amino acids. V lost 0 bases and J lost 10; bases outside the gene matches: 11. The CDR3 sequence is CASSQSPNWDRGTSPLHF. The CDR3 DNA reads as TGCGCCAGCAGTCAATCGCCGAATTGGGACAGGGGGACCTCACCCCTCCACTTT.

In its sample, this clone was seen a few times. The sample contains more than one DNA sequence encoding this CDR3. The CDR3 loop is CASSVRGGEETQYF. As DNA, the CDR3 is TGTGCCAGCAGTGTCAGAGGTGGGGAAGAGACCCAGTACTTC. The chain recombines TRBV6-1 with TRBJ2-5; no clear D. CDR3 length equals 14 residues. Germline V CDR1 and CDR2: MNHNS, SASEGT. V was shortened by 4 bases and J by 3 bases, with 12 bases between the two germline ends.

This rearrangement joins TRBV4-3 to TRBJ1-4, with 11 bases lining up with TRBD1. CDR3 length equals 17 residues. Germline V gene lookup returns CDR1 LGHNA and CDR2 YSLEER. With V trimmed by 2 bases and J by 8 bases, 10 bases remained unmatched. CDR3 DNA sequence: TGCGCCAGCAGCCAAAATCCTACCGGGACAGGGGGAGAAAAACTGTTTTTT. It specifies CASSQNPTGTGGEKLFF.

The V call is TRBV14, the J call TRBJ1-2, with 11 positions matching TRBD1. CDR1 is SGHDN and CDR2 is FVKESK in the germline V gene. CDR3 size: 15 residues. V shed 3 bases, J shed 5 bases, and the junction held 5 bases outside the gene matches. This CDR3 reads CASSQDRGRGYGYTF. In nucleotides, the CDR3 is TGTGCCAGCAGCCAGGACAGGGGGCGCGGGTATGGCTACACCTTC.

The V call is TRBV30, the J call TRBJ1-5, with 7 nucleotides matching TRBD1. Per the germline V gene, CDR1 is GTSNPN and CDR2 is SVGIG (reference sequence). This CDR3 is built from 13 residues. The trim removed 0 bases at V and 7 bases at J, leaving 3 bases unmatched. In DNA, the CDR3 is TGTGCCTGGAGTGTAGAGGGGGCGCAGCCCCAGCATTTT. Encoded protein: CAWSVEGAQPQHF.

This clone has at least ten counts. The chain employs TRBV28 and TRBJ2-6; D possibly uses TRBD1 or TRBD2 (5 bases each). This CDR3 region has 13 residues. The V gene lost 8 bases and the J gene lost 4 bases, with 9 bases spanning the gap. Germline V lookup: CDR1 MDHEN, CDR2 SYDVKM. The CDR3 nucleotides read TGTGCCAGCGGGGGAGCGGGGGCCAACGTCCTGACTTTC. This translates into CASGGAGANVLTF.

This clone came up once. The chain links TRBV30 to TRBJ2-7; the D is unclear. Trimming removed 2 bases at V and 4 bases at J, with 6 bases between. The germline CDR1 and CDR2 sequences are GTSNPN and SVGIG (reference sequence). The CDR3 is 11 residues long. The CDR3 loop reads CAWSTTYEQYF. The CDR3 DNA reads as TGTGCCTGGAGTACTACTTACGAGCAGTACTTC.

The V and J genes are TRBV5-1 and TRBJ1-1; 7 positions match TRBD1. The germline CDR1 and CDR2 sequences are SGHRS and YFSETQ. V lost 4 bases, J lost 5 bases, and 17 bases stayed unmatched. The CDR3 contains 17 residues. The CDR3 region has the DNA TGCGCCAGCAGCCCCCGGCCGAAGACAGGGTATGTAACTGAAGCTTTCTTT. Protein: CASSPRPKTGYVTEAFF.

The chain links TRBV2 to TRBJ1-5, with 8 bases fitting TRBD1. The CDR3 totals 15 residues. Germline CDR1 and CDR2: SNHLY and FYNNEI. J was trimmed by 7 bases and V by 4 bases; bases with no gene match: 9. CDR3 protein: CASSAPGTGGQPQHF. In DNA form, the CDR3 reads TGTGCCAGCAGTGCCCCCGGGACAGGAGGACAGCCCCAGCATTTT.

The chain links TRBV5-1 to TRBJ2-1; possibly TRBD1 for D (6 bases). The ends were cut back, 4 bases at V and 0 bases at J, with 14 bases in the middle. Germline CDR1 is SGHRS and CDR2 is YFSETQ. CDR3 size: 16 residues. In nucleotides, the CDR3 is TGCGCCAGCAGCAGTGCCCAACAGGGCTCCTACAATGAGCAGTTCTTC. Protein: CASSSAQQGSYNEQFF.

A few counts support this clone. This rearrangement joins TRBV18 to TRBJ2-1; 7 bases map to TRBD1. This CDR3 is 13 amino acids long. V trimming: 4 bases; J trimming: 5 bases; junction bases outside the gene matches: 2. Germline lookup yields CDR1 KGHSH and CDR2 LQKENI. The CDR3 loop is CASSLQGNNEQFF. The DNA for the CDR3 is TGTGCCAGCTCACTACAGGGGAACAATGAGCAGTTCTTC.

In this sample, this clone turned up a few times. The CDR3 DNA is TGTGCCAGCAGCTTAGCATTCGGGACTGGAAACACCATATATTTT. It specifies CASSLAFGTGNTIYF. V gene TRBV7-2 combines with J gene TRBJ1-3, with no clear D. Germline V lookup: CDR1 SGHTA, CDR2 FQGNSA. V lost 0 bases and J lost 2, with 8 bases in between. The CDR3 loop spans 15 amino acids.

This chain links TRBV12-5 with TRBJ2-1; D perhaps matches TRBD2 (6 bases). Germline V gene lookup returns CDR1 LGHNT and CDR2 FRNRAP. This CDR3 has 16 amino acids. The ends were cut back, 6 bases at V and 0 bases at J, with 15 bases in the middle. The CDR3 DNA reads as TGTGCTAGTGGGACCCGGGACTCGAGCTCCTACAATGAGCAGTTCTTC. Its translation: CASGTRDSSSYNEQFF.

Notes on this clone: The same CDR3 also results from other DNA sequences found in this sample. The chain carries TRBV9 and TRBJ2-7, with TRBD2 as a possible D gene (5 bases). In germline, CDR1 is SGDLS, CDR2 YYNGEE. The CDR3 is 14 residues long. V was clipped by 0 bases and J by 5 bases, with 12 bases between them. The chain's CDR3 is CASSVDPSPHEQYF. Written as DNA, the CDR3 is TGTGCCAGCAGCGTAGATCCTAGCCCCCACGAGCAGTACTTC.

This chain's CDR3 is CASSQGGIAEKLFF. The CDR3, as DNA: TGCGCCAGCAGCCAAGGAGGGATTGCGGAAAAACTGTTTTTT. This chain joins TRBV4-1 and TRBJ1-4; D is ambiguous. The germline V gene encodes CDR1 MGHRA and CDR2 YSYEKL. V dropped 1 base and J dropped 8 bases, with 11 bases sitting between them. The CDR3 length is 14 residues.

This sequence joins TRBV9 and TRBJ2-3, with D uncertain. Trimming took off 4 bases at V and 4 bases at J, with 13 bases between the two ends. Germline V gives CDR1 SGDLS, CDR2 YYNGEE. The CDR3 has 14 residues. CDR3 coding DNA: TGTGCCAGCAGCCACTCCGTATATGCAGATACGCAGTATTTT. Amino acids: CASSHSVYADTQYF.

The chain couples TRBV9 to TRBJ2-1; 13 bases match TRBD2. Germline CDR1 is SGDLS and CDR2 is YYNGEE. V shed 2 bases and J 5 bases; nucleotides not matched to a gene: 1. The CDR3 has 15 residues. The CDR3: CASSVTSGRHNEQFF. For the CDR3, the DNA is TGTGCCAGCAGCGTGACTAGCGGGAGGCACAATGAGCAGTTCTTC. The variable domain in full, with the rest retrieved from reference TRBV9 and TRBJ2-1, is DSGVTQTPKHLITATGQRVTLRCSPRSGDLSVYWYQQSLDQGLQFLIQYYNGEERAKGNILERFSAQQFPDLHSELNLSSLELGDSALYFCASSVTSGRHNEQFFGPGTRLTVL.

The V gene is TRBV5-1, the J gene TRBJ1-2; D call uncertain. Germline V lookup: CDR1 SGHRS, CDR2 YFSETQ. Trimming stripped 2 bases from V and 2 bases from J, with 10 bases between. The CDR3 totals 14 residues. The CDR3: CASSLAGWNYGYTF. The CDR3 DNA reads TGCGCCAGCAGCTTAGCGGGGTGGAACTATGGCTACACCTTC.

This chain uses TRBV7-2 with TRBJ1-2, with D unclear. CDR1 is SGHTA and CDR2 is FQGNSA in the germline V gene. The ends were cut back, 1 base at V and 3 bases at J, with 12 bases in the middle. The CDR3 runs 15 residues. The CDR3 sequence: CASSLGRTLDYGYTF. The CDR3 nucleotides are TGTGCCAGCAGCTTAGGCCGGACCCTAGACTATGGCTACACCTTC.

V and J are TRBV5-1 and TRBJ2-1, with 10 bases matching TRBD2. With V trimmed by 3 bases and J by 3 bases, 6 bases remained unmatched. From germline, CDR1 is SGHRS and CDR2 YFSETQ. The CDR3 consists of 16 residues. The CDR3 DNA reads TGCGCCAGCAGCTCGGGACTAGCGTCTTTCTACAATGAGCAGTTCTTC. It codes for CASSSGLASFYNEQFF.

This clone showed up just once. DNA of the CDR3: TGTGCCAGCAGCCGACAGGGCGTGCAGCCCCAGCATTTT. It yields the protein CASSRQGVQPQHF. V and J are TRBV7-3 and TRBJ1-5; 7 bases fit TRBD1. The CDR3 covers 13 residues. Germline lookup yields CDR1 SGHTA and CDR2 FQGTGA. V dropped 5 bases and J dropped 7; count of bases not matched to a gene: 5.